This TCR beta chain appears in the sequencing data of a study of shared clonotypes between healthy human individuals. The CDR3 runs 15 residues. Trimming took 6 bases from V and 0 from J; bases not matched to a gene: 3. Germline CDR1 is MDHEN and CDR2 is SYDVKM. Profiled with immunoSEQ multiplex PCR; TCRdb holds only in-frame clones, not every one. The repertoire has a few million clones, more than 90% of them found once; the top ten carry over 0.12%. A single count supports this clone. Additional DNA sequences in this sample encode the identical CDR3. The chain recombines TRBV28 with TRBJ2-3, with 10 bases fitting TRBD2. The sequencing sample was made of naive CD4+ T cells sorted from blood. Subset specified: CD45RA+ positively selected. This receptor was identified in a man between 18 and 29 years old in good health. DNA of the CDR3: TGTGCCAGCAGCCCTAGCGGGGGTAGCACAGATACGCAGTATTTT. This codes for CASSPSGGSTDTQYF. Full variable domain (remainder filled in from reference TRBV28 and TRBJ2-3): DVKVTQSSRYLVKRTGEKVFLECVQDMDHENMFWYRQDPGLGLRLIYFSYDVKMKEKGDIPEGYSVSREKKERFSLILESASTNQTSMYLCASSPSGGSTDTQYFGPGTRLTVL.